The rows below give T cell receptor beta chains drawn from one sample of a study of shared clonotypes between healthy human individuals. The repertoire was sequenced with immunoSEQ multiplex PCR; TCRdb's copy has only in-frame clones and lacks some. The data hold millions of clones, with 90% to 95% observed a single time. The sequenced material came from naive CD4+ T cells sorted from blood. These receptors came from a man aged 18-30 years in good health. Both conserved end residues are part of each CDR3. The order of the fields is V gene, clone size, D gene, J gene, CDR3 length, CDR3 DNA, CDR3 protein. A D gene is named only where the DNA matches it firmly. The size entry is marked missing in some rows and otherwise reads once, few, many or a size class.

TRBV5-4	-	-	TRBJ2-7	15	TGTGCCAGCAGCCCCCCGGTCTCGACCGCAGGCGAGCAGTACTTC	CASSPPVSTAGEQYF
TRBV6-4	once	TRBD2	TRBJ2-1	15	TGTGCCAGCAGCGAGGGGCTAGCGGGAGTCTACGAGCAGTTCTTC	CASSEGLAGVYEQFF
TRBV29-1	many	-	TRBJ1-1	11	TGCAGCGTTGAAGGGAACACTGAAGCTTTCTTT	CSVEGNTEAFF
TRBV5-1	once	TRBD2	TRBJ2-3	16	TGCGCCAGCAGCCGGACTAGCGGGAGCACCACAGATACGCAGTATTTT	CASSRTSGSTTDTQYF
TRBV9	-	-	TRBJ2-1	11	TGTGCCAGCAGCGTCACGTATGAGCAGTTCTTC	CASSVTYEQFF
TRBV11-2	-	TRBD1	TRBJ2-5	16	TGTGCCAGCAGCCCCGGAGGGACAGGGGTTCCGGAGACCCAGTACTTC	CASSPGGTGVPETQYF
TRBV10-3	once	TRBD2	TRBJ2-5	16	TGTGCCATCAGTGAGGGGACTAGCGGGAGTCAAGAGACCCAGTACTTC	CAISEGTSGSQETQYF
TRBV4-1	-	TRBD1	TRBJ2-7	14	TGCGCCAGCAGCCAAGACGACAGGGCCAACGAGCAGTACTTC	CASSQDDRANEQYF
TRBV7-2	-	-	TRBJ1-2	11	TGTGCCAGCAAGGGGCTTGGTGGCTACACCTTC	CASKGLGGYTF
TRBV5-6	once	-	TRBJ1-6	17	TGTGCCAGCAGCTGGGAACATGCAGGGACCTATAATTCACCCCTCCACTTT	CASSWEHAGTYNSPLHF
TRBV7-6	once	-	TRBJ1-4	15	TGTGCCAGCAGCTTCTCCGGAGATTATAATGAAAAACTGTTTTTT	CASSFSGDYNEKLFF
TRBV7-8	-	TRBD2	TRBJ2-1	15	TGTGCCAGCAGCTTCTGGACTAGCGGACGAAATGAGCAGTTCTTC	CASSFWTSGRNEQFF
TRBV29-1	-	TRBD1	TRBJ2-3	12	TGCAGCGCTGGACAGGGAACAGATACGCAGTATTTT	CSAGQGTDTQYF
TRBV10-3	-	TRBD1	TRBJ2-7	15	TGTGCCATCAGTGAGTCTTGGGCAGGGGGCTACGAGCAGTACTTC	CAISESWAGGYEQYF
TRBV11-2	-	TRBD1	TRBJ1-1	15	TGTGCCAGCAGCTTTCTCAGGGGGACAGGCGGTCCAGCTTTCTTT	CASSFLRGTGGPAFF
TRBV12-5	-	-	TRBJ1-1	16	TGTGCTAGTGGTTTGGCCCCGGTGGCAGGGAACACTGAAGCTTTCTTT	CASGLAPVAGNTEAFF
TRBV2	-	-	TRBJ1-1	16	TGTGCCAGCAGTGAATCGGCCGACCTCATGAACACTGAAGCTTTCTTT	CASSESADLMNTEAFF
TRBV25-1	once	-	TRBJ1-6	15	TGTGCCAGCAGTGAACTCCCCGGGACCAATTCACCCCTCCACTTT	CASSELPGTNSPLHF
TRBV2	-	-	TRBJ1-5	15	TGTGCCAGCAGTGAAGCGCTTACAGGGAGTCAGCCCCAGCATTTT	CASSEALTGSQPQHF
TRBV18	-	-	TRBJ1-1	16	TGTGCCAGCTCACCGGGGGCGGGTCTCATGAACACTGAAGCTTTCTTT	CASSPGAGLMNTEAFF
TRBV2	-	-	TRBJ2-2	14	TGTGCCAGCAGGAAGGACTCCAACACCGGGGAGCTGTTTTTT	CASRKDSNTGELFF
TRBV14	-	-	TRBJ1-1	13	TGTGCCAGCAGCCAAGCAGGGTCTCGTAGGGCTTTCTTT	CASSQAGSRRAFF
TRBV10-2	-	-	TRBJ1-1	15	TGCGCCAGCAGTCCTGGGAGGGGCTTGAACACTGAAGCTTTCTTT	CASSPGRGLNTEAFF
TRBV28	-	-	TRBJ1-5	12	TGTGCCAGCAGTTTGTTGCTGGGGCCCCAGCATTTT	CASSLLLGPQHF
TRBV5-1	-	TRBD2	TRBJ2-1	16	TGCGCCAGCAGCGAGTCTTCGGGAGGGCCCTACAATGAGCAGTTCTTC	CASSESSGGPYNEQFF
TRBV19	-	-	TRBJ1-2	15	TGTGCCAGTAGTATCGTAACAGGGCCTCTCTATGGCTACACCTTC	CASSIVTGPLYGYTF